The rows below give T cell receptor beta chains drawn from one sample of a study of cytomegalovirus exposure and HLA in healthy donors. The repertoire was sequenced with immunoSEQ multiplex PCR; TCRdb's copy has only in-frame clones and lacks some. Among some 120,000 clones listed, around 80% were seen once. Sequenced: PBMCs. The receptors here all came from a human donor in good health. Both conserved end residues are trimmed from each CDR3. D genes are given only for firm matches.

J gene: TRBJ1-5; V gene: TRBV5-5; D gene: TRBD1; CDR3 protein: ASSLQPRDSRQPQH
J gene: TRBJ1-1; V gene: TRBV7-9; D gene: .; CDR3 protein: SSSGPVGQTNTEAF
J gene: TRBJ1-5; V gene: TRBV7-8; D gene: TRBD1; CDR3 protein: ASSAQGADQPQH
J gene: TRBJ2-7; V gene: TRBV28; D gene: .; CDR3 protein: ASSPLSYEQY
J gene: TRBJ1-6; V gene: TRBV28; D gene: TRBD1; CDR3 protein: ASSLSSGGSGSPLH
J gene: TRBJ1-2; V gene: TRBV27; D gene: .; CDR3 protein: ASSLSSVYGYT
J gene: TRBJ2-7; V gene: TRBV11-2; D gene: .; CDR3 protein: ASSLGSGNYEQY
J gene: TRBJ1-2; V gene: TRBV7-2; D gene: .; CDR3 protein: ASSRALDISYGYT
J gene: TRBJ2-5; V gene: TRBV7-8; D gene: TRBD1; CDR3 protein: ASSLADRAGTQY
J gene: TRBJ2-1; V gene: TRBV5-1; D gene: .; CDR3 protein: ASSLRVGANSYNEQF
J gene: TRBJ2-2; V gene: TRBV2; D gene: TRBD2; CDR3 protein: ASSSRTSPGELF
J gene: TRBJ1-2; V gene: TRBV2; D gene: .; CDR3 protein: ANHRGAGIYGYT
J gene: TRBJ1-4; V gene: TRBV9; D gene: .; CDR3 protein: ASSVTGFNEKLF
J gene: TRBJ2-7; V gene: TRBV7-9; D gene: TRBD2; CDR3 protein: ASSGVTSGSYEQY
J gene: TRBJ2-5; V gene: TRBV7-2; D gene: TRBD2; CDR3 protein: ASSMTSLAGETQY
J gene: TRBJ2-7; V gene: TRBV4-2; D gene: TRBD2; CDR3 protein: ASSQDLAGGSYEQY
J gene: TRBJ1-6; V gene: TRBV5-4; D gene: TRBD1; CDR3 protein: ASSSPGQAYLH
J gene: TRBJ2-7; V gene: TRBV19; D gene: TRBD1; CDR3 protein: ASSQTGGSYEQY
J gene: TRBJ2-2; V gene: TRBV27; D gene: TRBD2; CDR3 protein: ASSFFSGGANTGELF
J gene: TRBJ1-2; V gene: TRBV29-1; D gene: TRBD1; CDR3 protein: SVDGTGFNYGYT
J gene: TRBJ1-4; V gene: TRBV4-1; D gene: .; CDR3 protein: ASSQDRMFHTGKLF
J gene: TRBJ1-6; V gene: TRBV6-1; D gene: .; CDR3 protein: ASSGHLRLANSPLH
J gene: TRBJ2-1; V gene: TRBV11-3; D gene: .; CDR3 protein: ASSLDLTPYNEQF